Below, 28 T cell receptor beta chains from the same sample are listed, as sequenced in a study of Graves' ophthalmopathy and Graves' hyperthyroidism. RNA transcripts served as template for amplifying TCR beta CDR3 sequences. HTBI primers primed a first-round RT-PCR, and a second-round multiplex PCR followed. TCRdb re-called the multiplex PCR reads through MiXCR, storing one row per CDR3 protein. The table lists 900,000 to 1,200,000 distinct CDR3 sequences, roughly two fifths of them singletons. The source material was peripheral blood or thyroid tissue (not recorded which). These receptor sequences come from an adult man with Graves' hyperthyroidism.

This clonotype occurred once. J is TRBJ2-7 and V is TRBV4-1; D is perhaps TRBD1 (5 bases). Germline assignment: CDR1 MGHRA and CDR2 YSYEKL. The CDR3 runs 17 residues. V gave up 0 bases and J gave up 4 bases, with 19 bases separating them. The CDR3 protein is CASSQDWKTVIPYEQYF. The CDR3 DNA is TGCGCCAGCAGCCAAGATTGGAAGACAGTTATACCTTACGAGCAGTACTTC.

The chain employs TRBV9 and TRBJ2-2, with 8 bases matching TRBD2. Germline CDR1 SGDLS, CDR2 YYNGEE. CDR3 length: 17 residues. Trimming at V came to 3 bases and at J to 4 bases, leaving 11 bases not matched to a gene. The CDR3 DNA follows: TGTGCCAGCAGCGCCAATTCCGGGGGGGCCCCCACCGGGGAGCTGTTTTTT. This sequence encodes CASSANSGGAPTGELFF.

This clonotype showed up just a few times. The chain links TRBV7-8 to TRBJ1-3, with unresolved D. V lost 2 bases, J lost 4 bases, and 15 bases lay in between. The CDR3 totals 16 residues. Germline V lookup: CDR1 SGHVS, CDR2 FQNEAQ. The CDR3 spells CASSLLPPVLGNTIYF. CDR3 DNA: TGTGCCAGCAGCTTACTCCCACCGGTCCTAGGAAACACCATATATTTT.

This clonotype came up many times. This sequence joins TRBV20-1 and TRBJ2-7; 8 nucleotides agree with TRBD1. Per the germline V gene, CDR1 is DFQATT and CDR2 is SNEGSKA (reference sequence). The length of the CDR3 is 14 residues. With 5 bases clipped from V and 3 bases from J, the junction kept 9 bases outside the gene matches. CDR3 in DNA: TGCAGTGCTCCGAAGAGACAGGGGCTCTACGAGCAGTACTTC. It codes for CSAPKRQGLYEQYF.

The chain recombines TRBV20-1 with TRBJ2-7; D is uncertain. CDR1 and CDR2 from the germline V gene are DFQATT and SNEGSKA (reference sequence). The CDR3 consists of 10 residues. V gave up 5 bases and J gave up 5 bases, with 7 bases separating them. In DNA, the CDR3 is TGCAGTGCTGCGGTCGACGAGCAGTACTTC. Encoded protein: CSAAVDEQYF.

The V and J genes are TRBV19 and TRBJ1-5, with 7 bases fitting TRBD1. The CDR3 loop spans 16 amino acids. The V segment lost 2 bases and the J segment 7 bases; nucleotides outside the gene matches: 11. The germline CDR1 and CDR2 sequences are LNHDA and SQIVND (reference sequence). CDR3 region: CASSIHQGGGGQPQHF. The CDR3 coding sequence is TGTGCCAGTAGTATACATCAGGGAGGGGGCGGACAGCCCCAGCATTTT. Full variable domain (missing parts from reference TRBV19 and TRBJ1-5): DGGITQSPKYLFRKEGQNVTLSCEQNLNHDAMYWYRQDPGQGLRLIYYSQIVNDFQKGDIAEGYSVSREKKESFPLTVTSAQKNPTAFYLCASSIHQGGGGQPQHFGDGTRLSIL.

This clonotype was detected ten times or more. The chain is built from TRBV9 and TRBJ1-4, with no clear D. The V and J ends lost 5 bases and 0 bases respectively, with 11 bases between them. This CDR3 has 15 residues. CDR1 and CDR2 (germline): SGDLS, YYNGEE. In DNA, the CDR3 is TGTGCCAGCAGTGTTGGAGGGTCAACTAATGAAAAACTGTTTTTT. As protein: CASSVGGSTNEKLFF.

V usage is TRBV29-1 and J usage is TRBJ1-2; maybe TRBD1 (5 bases). This CDR3 is 13 amino acids long. V shed 3 bases and J shed 4 bases, with 12 bases lying between them. Looked up from germline, CDR1 is SQVTM and CDR2 is ANQGSEA. The CDR3 region is CSVDGGVSYGYTF. CDR3 coding DNA: TGCAGCGTTGATGGGGGGGTTAGCTATGGCTACACCTTC.

This clonotype was observed a handful of times. The chain links TRBV24-1 to TRBJ1-2, with TRBD1 matching over 9 bases. Per the germline V gene, CDR1 is KGHDR and CDR2 is SFDVKD. J lost 5 bases, V lost 2 bases, and 8 bases had no gene match. The CDR3 sequence is 16 residues long. CDR3: CATSDSPGQGPYGYTF. The CDR3 region has the DNA TGTGCCACCAGTGATTCTCCGGGACAGGGTCCTTATGGCTACACCTTC.

J is TRBJ2-7 and V is TRBV20-1; unclear D gene. The germline gives CDR1 DFQATT, CDR2 SNEGSKA (reference sequence). The length of the CDR3 is 9 residues. Deletions cut 6 bases from V and 6 bases from J, with 6 bases between. This CDR3 reads CSAKSEQYF. The CDR3 nucleotides are TGCAGTGCCAAATCCGAGCAGTACTTC.

The chain recombines TRBV19 with TRBJ2-2; 10 positions match TRBD1. V was pared by 6 bases and J by 6 bases, with 4 bases of the junction left unmatched. In germline, CDR1 is LNHDA, CDR2 SQIVND (reference sequence). CDR3 size: 14 residues. CDR3 amino acids: CASRRQGAPGELFF. In DNA form, the CDR3 reads TGTGCCAGTAGGAGACAGGGGGCCCCCGGGGAGCTGTTTTTT.

This clonotype was counted many times. V and J are TRBV9 and TRBJ2-2; 10 bases are a match to TRBD2. Germline V gene data show CDR1 as SGDLS and CDR2 as YYNGEE. With 6 bases clipped from V and 7 bases from J, the junction kept 6 bases outside the gene matches. The CDR3 totals 14 residues. The CDR3 loop is CASTRTSGRGELFF. The CDR3 DNA follows: TGTGCCAGCACCCGGACTAGCGGACGCGGGGAGCTGTTTTTT.

Many counts were recorded for this clonotype. This chain uses TRBV29-1 with TRBJ2-7; D remains unclear. CDR3 length: 12 amino acids. The ends were cut back, 4 bases at V and 0 bases at J, with 7 bases in the middle. Per germline, CDR1 SQVTM and CDR2 ANQGSEA. The DNA of the CDR3 is TGCAGCGTTGTCAGGAGCTCCTACGAGCAGTACTTC. This encodes CSVVRSSYEQYF.

The CDR3, as DNA: TGTGCCAGCAGACACGGACAGGGAGGGAATCAGCCCCAGCATTTT. Residues: CASRHGQGGNQPQHF. The rearrangement uses TRBV28 and TRBJ1-5, with 8 bases matching TRBD1. J gave up 4 bases and V 6 bases, and 8 bases lay outside the gene matches. Germline-derived CDR1 and CDR2 are MDHEN and SYDVKM. The CDR3 length is 15 residues.

This clonotype was detected ten times or more. The V and J genes are TRBV7-9 and TRBJ2-2, with D tentatively TRBD2 (6 bases). Trimming cost V 4 bases and J 6 bases, with 18 bases left between them. The germline CDR1 and CDR2 sequences are SEHNR and FQNEAQ (reference sequence). The CDR3 length is 16 residues. This CDR3 is CASSSDSMGGSGELFF. For the CDR3, the DNA is TGTGCCAGCAGCTCCGACTCCATGGGGGGTTCCGGGGAGCTGTTTTTT.

This clonotype was observed once. The chain links TRBV10-3 to TRBJ1-4; 8 bases align to TRBD1. Germline V gene sequence: CDR1 ENHRY, CDR2 SYGVKD. The CDR3 sequence is 16 residues long. The J segment lost 8 bases and the V segment lost 10 bases, leaving 18 bases of the junction unmatched. As DNA, the CDR3 is TGTGCCAGCAGCGATTGGCAGGGGGCTCTTCAGGAAAAACTGTTTTTT. Translation: CASSDWQGALQEKLFF.

This sequence joins TRBV5-1 and TRBJ2-7; D might be TRBD1 (5 bases). Germline CDR1 reads SGHRS; CDR2 reads YFSETQ. This CDR3 region has 15 residues. V was clipped by 4 bases and J by 4 bases, with 18 bases between them. The DNA of the CDR3 is TGCGCCAGCAGCCAAGGGGCAGGCTGGGGTTACGAGCAGTACTTC. Amino acids: CASSQGAGWGYEQYF.

This clonotype has ten or more counts. This chain connects TRBV19 to TRBJ2-7; TRBD1 matches 7 bases. CDR1 and CDR2 (germline): LNHDA, SQIVND (reference sequence). V trimming: 4 bases; J trimming: 7 bases; junction bases outside the gene matches: 7. The CDR3 consists of 13 residues. The CDR3 loop is CASSRRTGVEQYF. The CDR3, as DNA: TGTGCCAGTAGTAGGCGGACAGGCGTGGAGCAGTACTTC.

A note on this clonotype: It is likely a read error, because the conserved phenylalanine at the end of the CDR3 is missing. The DNA is left out, because the CDR3 cannot be placed on it with certainty; the CDR3 is given as TCRdb lists it. This chain connects TRBV15 to TRBJ1-2; the D call in the table, TRBD1, was not verified against the DNA. The CDR3 is 8 residues long, counting both termini. Per germline, CDR1 LNHNV and CDR2 YYDKDF (reference sequence). This chain's CDR3 is CATSRVRQ.

This clonotype has a count of ten or more. A read error may produce the germline difference seen at one junction end. The V gene is TRBV7-2, the J gene TRBJ1-1, with TRBD1 matching 9 bases. CDR1 SGHTA and CDR2 FQGNSA come from the germline V gene. This CDR3 is built from 15 residues. CDR3 amino acids: CASSMEGQGPTGAFF. CDR3 in DNA: TGTGCCAGCAGCATGGAGGGACAGGGACCGACTGGAGCTTTCTTT. Supplemented by reference TRBV7-2 and TRBJ1-1, the full variable domain reads GAGVSQSPSNKVTEKGKDVELRCDPISGHTALYWYRQSLGQGLEFLIYFQGNSAPDKSGLPSDRFSAERTGGSVSTLTIQRTQQEDSAVYLCASSMEGQGPTGAFFGQGTRLTVV.

The rearrangement joins TRBV2 to TRBJ1-5; D ambiguous. The germline V and J ends were trimmed by 4 bases and 3 bases, with 10 bases remaining between them. Germline CDR1 reads SNHLY; CDR2 reads FYNNEI. The CDR3 sequence is 14 residues long. The CDR3 nucleotides are TGTGCCAGCAGTGGGCACGGGTACAATCAGCCCCAGCATTTT. It encodes CASSGHGYNQPQHF.

The chain has TRBV29-1 and TRBJ1-4; 10 nucleotides align to TRBD1. Trimming removed 8 bases from V and 6 bases from J; junction bases left unmatched: 12. Germline CDR1 reads SQVTM; CDR2 reads ANQGSEA. There are 15 residues in the CDR3. Here the CDR3 reads CSTGTAGTGDEKLFF. CDR3 DNA: TGCAGCACCGGGACCGCCGGGACAGGGGATGAAAAACTGTTTTTT.

This clonotype was counted at least ten times. The chain combines TRBV14 with TRBJ2-7; D assignment may be TRBD1 or TRBD2 (6 bases each). V was pared by 0 bases and J by 4 bases, with 16 bases between. CDR3 length: 16 amino acids. Germline CDR1 and CDR2: SGHDN and FVKESK. The CDR3 loop is CASSQDLRGEEYEQYF. The DNA of the CDR3 is TGTGCCAGCAGCCAAGATCTGAGGGGGGAGGAGTACGAGCAGTACTTC.

The V and J genes are TRBV9 and TRBJ2-7; D call uncertain. The CDR3 extends over 14 amino acids. Germline V gene data show CDR1 as SGDLS and CDR2 as YYNGEE. V dropped 4 bases and J dropped 6 bases, with 17 bases sitting between them. CDR3 sequence reads: CASSQVLGWSEQYF. As DNA, the CDR3 is TGTGCCAGCAGCCAAGTTCTCGGGTGGAGCGAGCAGTACTTC.

V usage is TRBV30 and J usage is TRBJ2-7; 8 bases map to TRBD1. J was trimmed by 5 bases and V by 7 bases; bases with no gene match: 7. The CDR3 extends over 12 amino acids. The germline gives CDR1 GTSNPN, CDR2 SVGIG (reference sequence). CDR3 sequence (DNA): TGTGCCTTTAAGGACAGGGCCAACGAGCAGTACTTC. This codes for CAFKDRANEQYF. Variable domain in full (rest from reference TRBV30 and TRBJ2-7): SQTIHQWPATLVQPVGSPLSLECTVEGTSNPNLYWYRQAAGRGLQLLFYSVGIGQISSEVPQNLSASRPQDRQFILSSKKLLLSDSGFYLCAFKDRANEQYFGPGTRLTVT.

This clonotype came up many times. V and J are TRBV5-5 and TRBJ1-6; D uncertain. V was clipped by 1 base and J by 7 bases, with 6 bases between them. Per the germline V gene, CDR1 is SGHKS and CDR2 is YYEKEE (reference sequence). CDR3 length equals 13 residues. This chain's CDR3 is CASSLNGNSPLHF. The CDR3 bases are TGTGCCAGCAGCTTGAACGGAAATTCACCCCTCCACTTT. Using reference TRBV5-5 and TRBJ1-6 for the parts outside the CDR3, the full variable domain is DAGVTQSPTHLIKTRGQQVTLRCSPISGHKSVSWYQQVLGQGPQFIFQYYEKEERGRGNFPDRFSARQFPNYSSELNVNALLLGDSALYLCASSLNGNSPLHFGNGTRLTVT.

This clonotype was seen many times. The V gene is TRBV15, the J gene TRBJ2-7; D gene ambiguous. Germline V gene sequence: CDR1 LNHNV, CDR2 YYDKDF (reference sequence). This CDR3 spans 12 amino acids. Trimming removed 5 bases at V and 5 bases at J, with 10 bases between. CDR3 in amino acids: CATSSIGNEQYF. In DNA, the CDR3 is TGTGCCACCAGCTCCATAGGCAACGAGCAGTACTTC.

Ten or more counts support this clonotype. The chain uses TRBV12-3 or TRBV12-4 and TRBJ2-6; D call uncertain. This CDR3 spans 15 amino acids. Trimming took off 6 bases at V and 1 base at J, with 10 bases between the two ends. The CDR3 region is CASRKAESGANVLTF. CDR3 in DNA: TGTGCCAGCAGGAAGGCAGAGTCTGGGGCCAACGTCCTGACTTTC.